Detailed here is one TCR beta chain. Using immunoSEQ multiplex PCR, the repertoire was profiled, and TCRdb retains in-frame clones only, with some absent. Found here are 75,000 to 100,000 clones, 94% of them singletons; the top ten hold approximately 0.25%. This sample was taken from a study of technical replicates of blood from several donors. The source material was T cells isolated from PBMCs. This TCR was sampled from a human donor in good health.

The CDR3 loop reads CASSLRQGTYEQYF. CDR3 sequence (DNA): TGTGCCAGCAGCTTAAGGCAAGGGACTTACGAGCAGTACTTC. This rearrangement joins TRBV11-3 to TRBJ2-7; D is perhaps TRBD2 (6 bases). Germline values: CDR1 SGHNT, CDR2 YENEEA. Trimming stripped 2 bases from V and 4 bases from J, with 12 bases between. The CDR3 loop spans 14 amino acids.